What follows are 29 T cell receptor beta chains derived from one specimen sequenced in a study of blood T cells in healthy people across ages. Through a sample-barcoded 5' primer and a J-beta primer mix, a second PCR was run for roughly 6 to 12 cycles. TCRdb itself ran the 5' RACE reads through MiXCR, one entry per CDR3 protein. This table has about 1.5 million distinct CDR3 sequences, 35% to 45% appearing once. Sequencing used blood. The receptors derive from a woman aged 18-29 years in good health.

The chain couples TRBV5-1 to TRBJ1-2; the D gene is possibly TRBD1 (5 bases). The CDR3 consists of 13 residues. The ends were cut back, 3 bases at V and 4 bases at J, with 10 bases in the middle. The germline V gene has CDR1 SGHRS and CDR2 YFSETQ. CDR3 loop: CASSSDKPYGYTF. CDR3 coding DNA: TGCGCCAGCAGCTCGGACAAGCCCTATGGCTACACCTTC.

This clonotype has just a few counts. This chain joins TRBV10-3 and TRBJ2-3, with D maybe TRBD2 (6 bases). V was pared by 1 base and J by 2 bases, with 13 bases between. CDR1 ENHRY and CDR2 SYGVKD come from the germline V gene. The CDR3 has 16 residues. Written as DNA, the CDR3 is TGTGCCATCAGTGAGTTGGGAGGTCAGCACACAGATACGCAGTATTTT. Translation gives CAISELGGQHTDTQYF.

This clonotype was recorded a few times. This sequence joins TRBV28 and TRBJ1-1, with D perhaps TRBD1 (6 bases). The CDR3 is made up of 15 amino acids. Germline V gene lookup returns CDR1 MDHEN and CDR2 SYDVKM. V lost 6 bases and J lost 0, with 14 bases in between. CDR3 loop: CASSPVGGMNTEAFF. CDR3 sequence (DNA): TGTGCCAGCAGCCCGGTGGGGGGCATGAACACTGAAGCTTTCTTT.

This clonotype was seen more than once but under ten times. V usage is TRBV20-1 and J usage is TRBJ2-7; D unresolved. The CDR3 is 14 residues long. Germline CDR1 is DFQATT and CDR2 is SNEGSKA (reference sequence). Trimming left V 2 bases short and J 2 bases short, with 13 bases between. The CDR3 DNA reads as TGCAGTGCTAGATCTCTTAAGGTCACCTACGAGCAGTACTTC. It is translated as CSARSLKVTYEQYF.

This clonotype was observed a few times. This sequence joins TRBV11-2 and TRBJ2-7; no reliable D call. Deletions cut 1 base from V and 5 bases from J, with 12 bases between. This CDR3 region has 14 residues. CDR1 SGHAT and CDR2 FQNNGV come from the germline V gene. The CDR3 region has the DNA TGTGCCAGCAGCTTAGTTTCACGTCGGGACGAGCAGTACTTC. Its translation: CASSLVSRRDEQYF. Full variable domain (missing parts from reference TRBV11-2 and TRBJ2-7): EAGVAQSPRYKIIEKRQSVAFWCNPISGHATLYWYQQILGQGPKLLIQFQNNGVVDDSQLPKDRFSAERLKGVDSTLKIQPAKLEDSAVYLCASSLVSRRDEQYFGPGTRLTVT.

A note on this clonotype: The junction departs from germline at one end; a sequencing error may be responsible. The chain uses TRBV27 and TRBJ2-5, with 9 bases identical to TRBD1. Germline CDR1 is MNHEY and CDR2 is SMNVEV (reference sequence). CDR3 length: 14 amino acids. The CDR3: CASSMDRGSRTQNF. CDR3 bases: TGTGCCAGCAGTATGGACAGGGGAAGTCGGACCCAGAACTTC.

As to this clonotype: The germline gene is not matched at one end of the junction; a read error may be the cause. The chain links TRBV20-1 to TRBJ2-5; 9 nucleotides match TRBD1. The CDR3 length is 12 residues. Per the germline V gene, CDR1 is DFQATT and CDR2 is SNEGSKA (reference sequence). The CDR3 is CRASGQGKTQYF. The CDR3 coding sequence is TGCAGGGCTAGTGGACAGGGGAAGACCCAGTACTTC.

In its sample, this clonotype was seen a few times. The chain links TRBV10-3 to TRBJ2-1; 13 bases map to TRBD2. The CDR3 is 15 amino acids. The trim removed 6 bases at V and 6 bases at J, leaving 5 bases unmatched. Germline CDR1 and CDR2: ENHRY and SYGVKD. CDR3 protein: CAIRDGTSGVNEQFF. DNA for the CDR3: TGTGCCATCAGGGATGGGACTAGCGGGGTCAATGAGCAGTTCTTC.

J is TRBJ2-1 and V is TRBV6-5; D ambiguous. Germline CDR1 is MNHEY and CDR2 is SVGAGI. The CDR3 spans 15 residues. Trimming cost V 3 bases and J 5 bases, with 14 bases left between them. CDR3 in DNA: TGTGCCAGCAGTTATTTGGGAAGCCACCACAATGAGCAGTTCTTC. This encodes CASSYLGSHHNEQFF.

This clonotype was observed a few times. The chain joins TRBV18 to TRBJ1-6; D perhaps matches TRBD1 (5 bases). CDR1 KGHSH and CDR2 LQKENI come from the germline V gene. The CDR3 has 15 residues. With 8 bases removed from V and 0 bases from J, the gap between germline ends came to 11 bases. The CDR3 loop reads CASSPGSSYNSPLHF. For the CDR3, the DNA is TGTGCCAGCAGTCCAGGGAGCTCCTATAATTCACCCCTCCACTTT.

V and J are TRBV7-2 and TRBJ2-7; a weak D match, TRBD2 (5 bases). V gave up 5 bases and J gave up 2 bases, with 16 bases separating them. Looked up from germline, CDR1 is SGHTA and CDR2 is FQGNSA. The CDR3 is made up of 15 amino acids. CDR3 region: CASSRGWLAPYEQYF. The CDR3 bases are TGTGCCAGCAGCCGTGGCTGGCTAGCCCCCTACGAGCAGTACTTC.

The sample holds a few counts of this clonotype. The chain employs TRBV2 and TRBJ2-1; D remains ambiguous. V was cut by 3 bases and J by 4 bases, with 4 bases left in between. The CDR3 has 12 amino acids. The V gene's germline CDR1 is SNHLY and CDR2 FYNNEI. Written as DNA, the CDR3 is TGTGCCAGCAGTGATGTATACAATGAGCAGTTCTTC. Translation: CASSDVYNEQFF.

V is TRBV2 and J is TRBJ2-1; TRBD2 matches 8 bases. V lost 6 bases to trimming and J lost 6 bases; unmatched junction nucleotides: 7. Germline V lookup: CDR1 SNHLY, CDR2 FYNNEI. The CDR3 is 14 amino acids. The CDR3 nucleotides are TGTGCCAGCAGGGCCCCGACTAGCGTCAATGAGCAGTTCTTC. Its protein is CASRAPTSVNEQFF.

As regards this clonotype: A junction end diverges from the germline sequence, so it may reflect a read error. The rearrangement joins TRBV2 to TRBJ2-7; 9 bases agree with TRBD2. The DNA end is a closer match to TRBJ2-4, so the J assignment may be wrong. Germline V gene data show CDR1 as SNHLY and CDR2 as FYNNEI. This CDR3 has 19 residues. The DNA for the CDR3 is TGTGCCAGCAATAAGCGGGAGGCCTCTCCCCCCAGAGCCAAAAGCATTCAGTACTTC. Translation: CASNKREASPPRAKSIQYF.

This clonotype was seen only a few times. This CDR3 reads CASSTRDRGAGPQHF. The CDR3 DNA is TGTGCCAGCAGTACCCGGGACAGGGGTGCTGGGCCCCAGCATTTT. The chain recombines TRBV6-6 with TRBJ1-5; 10 bases map to TRBD1. Germline V lookup: CDR1 MNHNY, CDR2 SVGAGI (reference sequence). V was pared by 5 bases and J by 9 bases, with 10 bases of the junction left unmatched. The CDR3 is made up of 15 amino acids.

V and J are TRBV14 and TRBJ1-4, with D hard to call. Germline V gives CDR1 SGHDN, CDR2 FVKESK. This CDR3 has 17 amino acids. V lost 0 bases and J lost 2, with 13 bases in between. CDR3 amino acids: CASSQDRRFNTNEKLFF. The CDR3 nucleotides read TGTGCCAGCAGCCAAGATCGGCGGTTTAATACTAATGAAAAACTGTTTTTT.

This clonotype was counted only a few times. V gene TRBV20-1 combines with J gene TRBJ2-1, with D perhaps TRBD1 (6 bases). V dropped 6 bases and J dropped 8 bases, with 20 bases sitting between them. Germline values: CDR1 DFQATT, CDR2 SNEGSKA (reference sequence). This CDR3 is built from 14 residues. The CDR3 DNA is TGCAGTGCCGAGACGGGGTCAGGGGTAGATGAGCAGTTCTTC. It translates to CSAETGSGVDEQFF.

The table lists this clonotype with a count of one. The chain carries TRBV20-1 and TRBJ2-4; a weak D match, TRBD1 (5 bases). The tail of the sequence fits TRBJ2-5 better, so the J call may be wrong. This CDR3 is 15 amino acids long. Per the germline V gene, CDR1 is DFQATT and CDR2 is SNEGSKA (reference sequence). DNA for the CDR3: TGCAGTGCTAGATCTCCGACAGCGACCCAAGAGACCCAGTACTTC. Translation: CSARSPTATQETQYF.

The sample holds one count of this clonotype. Just one base apart from a much larger clone, this may be a read error. The rearrangement links TRBV20-1 to TRBJ1-2; D gene unclear. V was clipped by 7 bases and J by 0 bases, with 12 bases between them. Germline assignment: CDR1 DFQATT and CDR2 SNEGSKA (reference sequence). CDR3 size: 13 residues. The CDR3 protein is CSVGIAANYGYTF. The CDR3 bases are TGCAGTGTTGGGATAGCAGCTAACTATGGCTACACCTTC.

V is TRBV28 and J is TRBJ1-2; D uncertain. Germline lookup yields CDR1 MDHEN and CDR2 SYDVKM. The CDR3 spans 13 residues. Deletions cut 3 bases from V and 4 bases from J, with 9 bases between. The CDR3 DNA is TGTGCCAGCAGTTTCTCGGGGTTCTATGGCTACACCTTC. Its translation is CASSFSGFYGYTF.

The chain recombines TRBV24-1 with TRBJ2-1; D ambiguous. V was clipped by 2 bases and J by 0 bases, with 10 bases between them. Per the germline V gene, CDR1 is KGHDR and CDR2 is SFDVKD. This CDR3 comprises 16 residues. CDR3 sequence reads: CATSDSRKSSYNEQFF. The CDR3 DNA is TGTGCCACCAGTGATTCCAGGAAGAGCTCCTACAATGAGCAGTTCTTC.

This CDR3 reads CASSSPGQAQTQYF. In nucleotides, the CDR3 is TGTGCCAGCAGTTCCCCCGGACAGGCACAGACCCAGTACTTC. This chain connects TRBV27 to TRBJ2-7, with 7 nucleotides matching TRBD1. With the DNA end fitting TRBJ2-5 better, the J assignment may be wrong. This CDR3 is built from 14 residues. CDR1 MNHEY and CDR2 SMNVEV come from the germline V gene (reference sequence).

The chain recombines TRBV29-1 with TRBJ2-5, with TRBD2 identical over 13 bases. Looked up from germline, CDR1 is SQVTM and CDR2 is ANQGSEA. This CDR3 region has 15 residues. The junction had 14 bases not matched to a gene; V was cut back by 5 bases and J by 11 bases. CDR3 sequence (DNA): TGCAGCGTTCTCTCCGGGACTAGCGGGAACAATGAGCAGTACTTC. Amino acids: CSVLSGTSGNNEQYF.

This clonotype was counted a few times. The J gene is TRBJ2-3, the V gene TRBV20-1, with TRBD1 matching over 7 bases. The CDR3 runs 13 residues. CDR1 is DFQATT, CDR2 SNEGSKA, per germline (reference sequence). V trimming: 6 bases; J trimming: 4 bases; junction bases outside the gene matches: 7. DNA for the CDR3: TGCAGTGCAGAGTTAGGGGGCGCAGATACGCAGTATTTT. Encoded protein: CSAELGGADTQYF.

The chain links TRBV7-2 to TRBJ2-5; D gene unclear. The CDR3 sequence is 11 residues long. Looked up from germline, CDR1 is SGHTA and CDR2 is FQGNSA. V was pared by 9 bases and J by 5 bases, with 10 bases between. In DNA form, the CDR3 reads TGTGCCAGTGCACTGACCGAGACCCAGTACTTC. Translated: CASALTETQYF.

This clonotype has more than one count but fewer than ten. The chain combines TRBV12-3 or TRBV12-4 with TRBJ2-7; D is possibly TRBD1 (5 bases). The CDR3 totals 13 residues. V lost 6 bases and J 2 bases, leaving 11 bases between the germline ends. CDR3 coding DNA: TGTGCCAGCAGCAAAGAAGGGGCCTACGAGCAGTACTTC. It yields the protein CASSKEGAYEQYF.

The chain links TRBV5-6 to TRBJ2-7; 10 bases fit TRBD2. The CDR3 length is 16 residues. Germline CDR1 SGHDT, CDR2 YYEEEE. The trim removed 1 base at V and 6 bases at J, leaving 10 bases unmatched. The CDR3 here is CASSLLLLAGEGEQYF. CDR3 in DNA: TGTGCCAGCAGCTTGCTGTTGCTAGCGGGAGAAGGCGAGCAGTACTTC.

This clonotype was recorded many times. The chain has TRBV4-2 and TRBJ2-7, with a possible D match to TRBD2 (5 bases). CDR1 LGHNA and CDR2 YNFKEQ come from the germline V gene. The CDR3 loop spans 15 amino acids. V was shortened by 0 bases and J by 5 bases, with 14 bases between the two germline ends. The CDR3 spells CASSQDHMVGDEQYF. Written as DNA, the CDR3 is TGTGCCAGCAGCCAAGATCACATGGTGGGAGACGAGCAGTACTTC.

This chain connects TRBV12-3 or TRBV12-4 to TRBJ2-7; possibly TRBD2 for D (7 bases). Trimming cost V 8 bases and J 2 bases, with 16 bases left between them. CDR3 length: 14 amino acids. This chain's CDR3 is CASRLRGGAYEQYF. CDR3 coding DNA: TGTGCCAGCCGCCTTAGAGGGGGGGCCTACGAGCAGTACTTC.